This TCR beta chain is drawn from a study of T cell responses to AZD1222 COVID-19 vaccine. TCRdb keeps only in-frame clones here, not all; method: immunoSEQ multiplex PCR. Here the sample spans over 110,000 clones, roughly 90% being singletons. Trimming removed 6 bases from V and 10 bases from J, with 15 bases in between. Germline assignment: CDR1 SNHLY and CDR2 FYNNEI. The CDR3 totals 12 residues. On this clone: Its antigen is undetermined.

Study-level findings and limits: Seropositive at baseline were only a handful of AZD1222 recipients. White British donors predominated, females outnumbered males, and clonal diversity was possibly underestimated. An increase in Spike-specific TCR breadth and depth was observed after two AZD1222 doses.

The material was peripheral blood, obtained 28 days after the second AZD1222 dose. The chain carries TRBV2 and TRBJ1-1, with D maybe TRBD1 (5 bases). The source of this sequence is an adult who received the AZD1222 COVID-19 vaccine. CDR3 nucleotide sequence: TGTGCCAGCAGACTGTCCCCGAGGGGAGCTTTCTTT. Translation gives CASRLSPRGAFF.